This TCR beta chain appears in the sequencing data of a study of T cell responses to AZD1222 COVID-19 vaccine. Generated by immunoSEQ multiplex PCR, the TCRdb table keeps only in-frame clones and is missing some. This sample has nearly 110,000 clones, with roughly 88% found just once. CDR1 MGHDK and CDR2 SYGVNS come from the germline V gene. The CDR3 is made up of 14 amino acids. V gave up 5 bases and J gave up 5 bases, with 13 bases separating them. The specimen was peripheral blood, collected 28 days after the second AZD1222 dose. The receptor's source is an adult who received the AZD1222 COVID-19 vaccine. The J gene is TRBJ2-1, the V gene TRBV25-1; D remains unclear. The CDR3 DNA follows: TGTGCCAGCAGTTCCGAACTTGACAACAATGAGCAGTTCTTC. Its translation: CASSSELDNNEQFF. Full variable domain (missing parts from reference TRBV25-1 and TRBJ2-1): EADIYQTPRYLVIGTGKKITLECSQTMGHDKMYWYQQDPGMELHLIHYSYGVNSTEKGDLSSESTVSRIRTEHFPLTLESARPSHTSQYLCASSSELDNNEQFFGPGTRLTVL.